This passage covers 29 T cell receptor beta chains from one sample sequenced in a study of blood T cells in healthy people across ages. The second PCR ran roughly 7 to 12 cycles with a sample-barcoded 5' primer and J-beta primers. TCRdb fed the 5' RACE reads into MiXCR, producing one record per CDR3 protein. The table lists fewer than 750,000 distinct CDR3 sequences, under 65% of them singletons, with roughly 12% in the top ten. The material sequenced was blood. Every receptor here comes from a woman older than 75 in good health.

This clonotype was detected a few times. V and J are TRBV7-2 and TRBJ2-1; tentative D call: TRBD2 (6 bases). The CDR3 length is 15 residues. Germline V CDR1 and CDR2: SGHTA, FQGNSA. Trimming pared 6 bases from V and 0 bases from J, leaving 12 bases between. CDR3 coding DNA: TGTGCCAGCAGTCCTAGCGCTAGCTCCTACAATGAGCAGTTCTTC. As protein: CASSPSASSYNEQFF. The full variable domain, its missing parts supplied by reference TRBV7-2 and TRBJ2-1, is GAGVSQSPSNKVTEKGKDVELRCDPISGHTALYWYRQSLGQGLEFLIYFQGNSAPDKSGLPSDRFSAERTGGSVSTLTIQRTQQEDSAVYLCASSPSASSYNEQFFGPGTRLTVL.

The V and J genes are TRBV29-1 and TRBJ2-5; 11 bases line up with TRBD1. Looked up from germline, CDR1 is SQVTM and CDR2 is ANQGSEA. After removal of 0 bases from V and 4 bases from J, the junction contained 4 bases not matched to a gene. This CDR3 comprises 15 residues. The DNA of the CDR3 is TGCAGCGTTGAAGAGGACAGGGGGCGCGCAGAGACCCAGTACTTC. This encodes CSVEEDRGRAETQYF.

The V call is TRBV27, the J call TRBJ2-3; D uncertain. The CDR3 covers 15 residues. V lost 0 bases and J 0 bases, leaving 7 bases between the germline ends. In germline, CDR1 is MNHEY, CDR2 SMNVEV (reference sequence). The CDR3 reads CASSLSKTSTDTQYF. In DNA, the CDR3 is TGTGCCAGCAGTTTATCGAAGACTAGCACAGATACGCAGTATTTT.

V and J are TRBV5-1 and TRBJ2-1; a possible D gene is TRBD1 (6 bases). Trimming cost V 1 base and J 10 bases, with 21 bases left between them. This CDR3 contains 16 residues. Germline V CDR1 and CDR2: SGHRS, YFSETQ. CDR3 nucleotide sequence: TGCGCCAGCAGCTTGAATTCAGGGCCGGCTAGGGGGGAGCAGTTCTTC. It translates to CASSLNSGPARGEQFF.

This sequence joins TRBV10-3 and TRBJ2-5; the match to TRBD1 covers 7 bases. This CDR3 comprises 16 residues. Germline lookup yields CDR1 ENHRY and CDR2 SYGVKD. With V trimmed by 4 bases and J by 0 bases, 8 bases remained unmatched. Written as DNA, the CDR3 is TGTGCCATCAGTGCTTATCCGACAGGGTACCAAGAGACCCAGTACTTC. Encoded protein: CAISAYPTGYQETQYF.

Comment on this clonotype: Being one base from a much bigger clone, this may be a read error. The genes are TRBV6-5 and TRBJ2-2, with D perhaps assigned TRBD1 or TRBD2 (5 bases each). CDR3 length: 13 residues. Per the germline V gene, CDR1 is MNHEY and CDR2 is SVGAGI. V lost 8 bases and J 0 bases, leaving 7 bases between the germline ends. The CDR3 loop is CASWGSNTGELFF. The DNA of the CDR3 is TGTGCCAGCTGGGGGTCGAACACCGGGGAGCTGTTTTTT.

This clonotype was recorded at least ten times. This chain links TRBV12-5 with TRBJ2-5; unclear D gene. V was trimmed by 1 base and J by 1 base, leaving 10 bases between them. The CDR3 consists of 15 residues. CDR1 LGHNT and CDR2 FRNRAP come from the germline V gene. For the CDR3, the DNA is TGTGCTAGTGGTTTGGGTCAGCTGGGCCAAGAGACCCAGTACTTC. It specifies CASGLGQLGQETQYF.

This clonotype has ten or more counts. This rearrangement joins TRBV5-1 to TRBJ2-7, with D hard to call. Deletions cut 2 bases from V and 5 bases from J, with 14 bases between. From germline, CDR1 is SGHRS and CDR2 YFSETQ. This CDR3 has 14 amino acids. The CDR3 here is CASSFGPTQDEQYF. The CDR3 DNA reads as TGCGCCAGCAGCTTCGGACCAACCCAGGACGAGCAGTACTTC. Using reference TRBV5-1 and TRBJ2-7 for the parts outside the CDR3, the full variable domain is KAGVTQTPRYLIKTRGQQVTLSCSPISGHRSVSWYQQTPGQGLQFLFEYFSETQRNKGNFPGRFSGRQFSNSRSEMNVSTLELGDSALYLCASSFGPTQDEQYFGPGTRLTVT.

This clonotype came up many times. The rearrangement uses TRBV18 and TRBJ2-4; possibly TRBD1 for D (5 bases). This CDR3 is 13 amino acids long. The V gene lost 8 bases and the J gene lost 6 bases, with 14 bases spanning the gap. Germline V gene data show CDR1 as KGHSH and CDR2 as LQKENI. CDR3 loop: CASSPGQGNIQYF. CDR3 nucleotides: TGTGCCAGCAGCCCAGGGCAGGGAAACATTCAGTACTTC.

Turning to this clonotype: A read error may be the cause here, since a much bigger clone is one base away. V gene TRBV3-1 combines with J gene TRBJ2-1; D call uncertain. This CDR3 contains 15 residues. Germline CDR1 reads LGHDT; CDR2 reads YNNKEL (reference sequence). Trimming stripped 0 bases from V and 1 base from J, with 7 bases between. In nucleotides, the CDR3 is TGTGCCAGCAGCCAAGAGAGCCGGTCCTACAATGAGCAGTTCTTC. It is translated as CASSQESRSYNEQFF.

The chain joins TRBV20-1 to TRBJ2-7; D perhaps matches TRBD1 (6 bases). The V end lost 2 bases, the J end lost 1 base, and 12 bases lay between the germline ends. The CDR3 sequence is 14 residues long. Germline CDR1 and CDR2: DFQATT and SNEGSKA (reference sequence). Written as DNA, the CDR3 is TGCAGTGCTAGACCCCGGGACACGTCCTACGAGCAGTACTTC. Protein product: CSARPRDTSYEQYF.

The genes are TRBV5-1 and TRBJ2-2; 7 bases match TRBD1. The CDR3 loop spans 16 amino acids. V dropped 5 bases and J dropped 3; count of bases not matched to a gene: 10. CDR1 SGHRS and CDR2 YFSETQ come from the germline V gene. The CDR3 region is CASSTTGAKDTGELFF. Here the CDR3 DNA reads TGCGCCAGCAGTACCACAGGGGCCAAAGACACCGGGGAGCTGTTTTTT.

The chain has TRBV7-2 and TRBJ2-7; D ambiguous. The length of the CDR3 is 14 residues. Deletions cut 5 bases from V and 0 bases from J, with 11 bases between. The germline V gene has CDR1 SGHTA and CDR2 FQGNSA. As DNA, the CDR3 is TGTGCCAGCAGCCCAAGGCGGTCCTCCTACGAGCAGTACTTC. Encoded protein: CASSPRRSSYEQYF.

The V and J genes are TRBV9 and TRBJ1-4, with a tentative D call TRBD1 (5 bases). The CDR3 contains 15 residues. Germline V gene sequence: CDR1 SGDLS, CDR2 YYNGEE. Trimming shortened V by 4 bases and J by 7 bases, and 17 bases separated the two germline ends. CDR3 amino acids: CASSPRGGDGEKLFF. CDR3 coding DNA: TGTGCCAGCAGCCCTCGGGGCGGGGACGGTGAAAAACTGTTTTTT.

Turning to this clonotype: This could be a read error, since a much larger clone is one nucleotide away. J is TRBJ2-3 and V is TRBV9, with 10 bases fitting TRBD2. CDR1 is SGDLS, CDR2 YYNGEE, per germline. CDR3 size: 15 residues. With V trimmed by 4 bases and J by 1 base, 3 bases remained unmatched. The DNA for the CDR3 is TGTGCCAGCAGCTTAAGCGGGAGGGGCACAGATACGCAGTATTTT. The encoded protein is CASSLSGRGTDTQYF.

Note on this clonotype: Possible read error: a much larger clone is one base away. This chain links TRBV2 with TRBJ2-5; D might be TRBD2 (5 bases). The J call may not be correct, given that the DNA end is closer to TRBJ2-1. CDR3 size: 13 residues. CDR1 and CDR2 (germline): SNHLY, FYNNEI. This chain's CDR3 is CASSAGFQETQFF. DNA of the CDR3: TGTGCCAGCAGTGCGGGATTCCAAGAGACCCAGTTCTTC.

This clonotype came up a few times. The chain carries TRBV6-5 and TRBJ2-3; D not resolved. Trimming took 2 bases from V and 4 from J, leaving 10 bases between them. CDR3 length equals 14 residues. Looked up from germline, CDR1 is MNHEY and CDR2 is SVGAGI. The CDR3 DNA reads TGTGCCAGCAGTTACGGGGAACTCGCAGATACGCAGTATTTT. This sequence encodes CASSYGELADTQYF.

This CDR3 reads CAVDTQYF. CDR3 nucleotides: TGTGCCGTCGATACGCAGTATTTT. The gene calls are TRBV7-9 and TRBJ2-3; D call uncertain. The V and J ends lost 11 bases and 6 bases respectively, with 3 bases between them. CDR3 length equals 8 residues. Germline V gene lookup returns CDR1 SEHNR and CDR2 FQNEAQ (reference sequence). Full variable domain (remainder filled in from reference TRBV7-9 and TRBJ2-3): DTGVSQNPRHKITKRGQNVTFRCDPISEHNRLYWYRQTLGQGPEFLTYFQNEAQLEKSRLLSDRFSAERPKGSFSTLEIQRTEQGDSAMYLCAVDTQYFGPGTRLTVL.

This rearrangement joins TRBV10-3 to TRBJ2-1, with D possibly matching TRBD1 (7 bases). CDR3 length equals 15 residues. V lost 2 bases and J 9 bases, leaving 17 bases between the germline ends. Germline V gene data show CDR1 as ENHRY and CDR2 as SYGVKD. The CDR3 region has the DNA TGTGCCATCAGTGAGGGGGACAGTGGGGGGAGTGAGCAGTTCTTC. Protein: CAISEGDSGGSEQFF.

V and J are TRBV29-1 and TRBJ2-3, with 10 bases that match TRBD1. This CDR3 has 12 residues. With V trimmed by 7 bases and J by 3 bases, 1 base remained unmatched. Germline V gene sequence: CDR1 SQVTM, CDR2 ANQGSEA. The CDR3 spells CSGGQGTDTQYF. The DNA of the CDR3 is TGCAGCGGGGGACAGGGGACAGATACGCAGTATTTT.

V usage is TRBV20-1 and J usage is TRBJ2-3, with TRBD2 matching over 10 bases. After removal of 1 base from V and 2 bases from J, the junction contained 3 bases not matched to a gene. CDR3 length equals 15 residues. The V gene's germline CDR1 is DFQATT and CDR2 SNEGSKA (reference sequence). The CDR3 spells CSARGTSGYTDTQYF. DNA for the CDR3: TGCAGTGCTAGAGGGACTAGCGGTTACACAGATACGCAGTATTTT.

This chain links TRBV20-1 with TRBJ2-5; the D gene is possibly TRBD1 (6 bases). The germline gives CDR1 DFQATT, CDR2 SNEGSKA (reference sequence). CDR3 length: 13 residues. Trimming removed 3 bases at V and 5 bases at J, with 13 bases between. CDR3 in DNA: TGCAGTGCTAGGATCCAGGGGCTGGAGACCCAGTACTTC. Translating gives CSARIQGLETQYF.

This clonotype was picked up a small number of times. V usage is TRBV5-1 and J usage is TRBJ2-2; 8 bases agree with TRBD2. The J segment lost 5 bases and the V segment lost 4 bases, leaving 7 bases of the junction unmatched. Germline CDR1 is SGHRS and CDR2 is YFSETQ. This CDR3 spans 15 amino acids. The CDR3 DNA follows: TGCGCCAGCAGCCTACGACTAGCGAGTACCGGGGAGCTGTTTTTT. Protein: CASSLRLASTGELFF.

Of note for this clonotype: This clone may be a read error of a much larger clone one base away. The rearrangement links TRBV3-1 to TRBJ2-5, with a possible D match to TRBD2 (7 bases). This CDR3 spans 15 amino acids. CDR1 LGHDT and CDR2 YNNKEL come from the germline V gene (reference sequence). Trimming removed 4 bases at V and 11 bases at J, with 23 bases between. The CDR3 loop is CASSLGLGGGTEQYF. CDR3 bases: TGTGCCAGCAGCCTTGGACTAGGGGGAGGGACTGAGCAGTACTTC.

This clonotype was seen just once. This chain connects TRBV12-3 or TRBV12-4 to TRBJ2-1, with 10 bases aligning to TRBD2. Losses at the gene ends were 6 bases for V and 10 bases for J; bases not matched to a gene: 9. The CDR3 is 14 amino acids. The CDR3 here is CASRPSGGVGEQFF. In DNA, the CDR3 is TGTGCCAGCAGACCTAGCGGGGGTGTTGGAGAGCAGTTCTTC.

The chain combines TRBV30 with TRBJ1-5; D perhaps matches TRBD1 (5 bases). The CDR3 extends over 12 amino acids. V dropped 1 base and J dropped 4 bases, with 5 bases sitting between them. The V gene's germline CDR1 is GTSNPN and CDR2 SVGIG (reference sequence). The CDR3 sequence is CAWSGTNQPQHF. CDR3 DNA: TGTGCCTGGAGTGGGACAAATCAGCCCCAGCATTTT.

This clonotype appeared once. The chain joins TRBV27 to TRBJ2-3, with 11 nucleotides matching TRBD2. This CDR3 is 14 amino acids long. CDR1 and CDR2 from the germline V gene are MNHEY and SMNVEV (reference sequence). After removal of 7 bases from V and 6 bases from J, the junction contained 6 bases not matched to a gene. DNA of the CDR3: TGTGCCAGCAAGGGAGCTAGCGGGAGGGATACGCAGTATTTT. Translating it yields CASKGASGRDTQYF.

A few counts support this clonotype. The CDR3: CSARTGRTEAFF. The CDR3 coding sequence is TGCAGTGCCCGGACAGGGCGAACTGAAGCTTTCTTT. The rearrangement joins TRBV20-1 to TRBJ1-1, with 8 bases matching TRBD1. CDR1 is DFQATT, CDR2 SNEGSKA, per germline (reference sequence). With 6 bases clipped from V and 5 bases from J, the junction kept 5 bases outside the gene matches. The length of the CDR3 is 12 residues.

This clonotype was seen repeatedly, ten times or more. The V call is TRBV15, the J call TRBJ2-3, with TRBD2 identical over 10 bases. The CDR3 runs to 15 residues. V was pared by 3 bases and J by 1 base, with 1 base of the junction left unmatched. CDR1 and CDR2 (germline): LNHNV, YYDKDF (reference sequence). The CDR3 region is CATSSLAGGTDTQYF. The DNA of the CDR3 is TGTGCCACCAGCAGCCTAGCGGGGGGCACAGATACGCAGTATTTT.